Following are 24 T cell receptor beta chains from one sample sequenced in a study of blood T cell repertoires in COVID-19. This table comes from immunoSEQ multiplex PCR, and its TCRdb copy is limited to in-frame clones, with some not included. Of a few hundred thousand clones listed, 80% to 90% are singletons. The sequencing input was peripheral blood. These receptors were collected from a woman between 40 and 55 years old who had recovered from COVID-19.

CDR3 protein: CASSEDWAGKSETQYF. CDR3 nucleotides: TGTGCCAGCAGTGAAGATTGGGCAGGGAAGTCAGAGACCCAGTACTTC. This chain joins TRBV2 and TRBJ2-5, with D possibly matching TRBD1 (5 bases). The CDR3 contains 16 residues. Trimming removed 1 base from V and 4 bases from J, with 16 bases in between. CDR1 and CDR2 (germline): SNHLY, FYNNEI.

This chain uses TRBV9 with TRBJ2-7; D is possibly TRBD2 (6 bases). Germline lookup yields CDR1 SGDLS and CDR2 YYNGEE. V gave up 0 bases and J gave up 4 bases, with 14 bases separating them. The CDR3 loop spans 15 amino acids. The CDR3 here is CASSVAGTPTYEQYF. Written as DNA, the CDR3 is TGTGCCAGCAGCGTAGCAGGGACTCCTACTTACGAGCAGTACTTC.

The chain couples TRBV27 to TRBJ2-1, with TRBD2 matching 11 bases. Germline V gene data show CDR1 as MNHEY and CDR2 as SMNVEV (reference sequence). The CDR3 has 16 residues. Trimming took 6 bases from V and 0 from J; bases not matched to a gene: 4. CDR3 bases: TGTGCCAGCAGCATTAGCGGGAGGGTCTCCTACAATGAGCAGTTCTTC. As protein: CASSISGRVSYNEQFF.

This clone was counted a single time. V gene TRBV21-1 combines with J gene TRBJ2-3; the D call in the table, TRBD1, was not verified against the DNA. TRBV21-1 is assigned pseudogene status. The CDR3 runs to 18 residues. The DNA for the CDR3 is TGTGCCAGCAGCACATCACTTAGACAGGGGATGCTGTCAGATACGCAGTATTTT. It translates to CASSTSLRQGMLSDTQYF.

Remarks on this clone: This sample includes further DNA sequences coding for the same CDR3. The V and J genes are TRBV18 and TRBJ1-2; 7 nucleotides match TRBD1. Germline V gene sequence: CDR1 KGHSH, CDR2 LQKENI. The CDR3 extends over 14 amino acids. Trimming removed 3 bases from V and 2 bases from J; junction bases left unmatched: 3. The CDR3 is CASSPGGQNYGYTF. CDR3 sequence (DNA): TGTGCCAGCTCACCGGGGGGACAGAACTATGGCTACACCTTC.

This clone occurred a few times. The rearrangement links TRBV12-3 or TRBV12-4 to TRBJ1-2, with D perhaps TRBD1 (6 bases). This CDR3 comprises 13 residues. Trimming pared 3 bases from V and 8 bases from J, leaving 13 bases between. CDR3 DNA sequence: TGTGCCAGCAGTTTGGTGGCAGGGGAGGGCTACACCTTC. Protein: CASSLVAGEGYTF.

This clone was seen a few times. The chain couples TRBV10-1 to TRBJ2-3; 11 nucleotides align to TRBD1. Germline V gene sequence: CDR1 WNHNN, CDR2 SYGVQD (reference sequence). V was pared by 3 bases and J by 3 bases, with 2 bases of the junction left unmatched. The CDR3 covers 15 residues. The CDR3 loop reads CASSDGQGATDTQYF. The CDR3 coding sequence is TGCGCCAGCAGTGATGGACAGGGGGCTACAGATACGCAGTATTTT.

The V call is TRBV4-1, the J call TRBJ1-1; 7 bases align to TRBD1. The CDR3 is 17 amino acids. CDR1 and CDR2 from the germline V gene are MGHRA and YSYEKL. With 2 bases clipped from V and 3 bases from J, the junction kept 12 bases outside the gene matches. The CDR3 loop reads CASSQTYRGWEYTEAFF. The CDR3 DNA reads TGCGCCAGCAGCCAAACATACAGGGGTTGGGAGTACACTGAAGCTTTCTTT.

This clone appeared once. The chain combines TRBV15 with TRBJ1-2; 9 nucleotides line up with TRBD1. CDR3 length equals 15 residues. After removal of 5 bases from V and 7 bases from J, the junction contained 11 bases not matched to a gene. Germline V lookup: CDR1 LNHNV, CDR2 YYDKDF (reference sequence). The CDR3 DNA is TGTGCCACCAGCCGAGGTAGGGGACAGGGAAGTGGCTACACCTTC. It specifies CATSRGRGQGSGYTF.

V gene TRBV10-2 combines with J gene TRBJ2-5; maybe TRBD2 (6 bases). Germline-derived CDR1 and CDR2 are WSHSY and SAAADI. This CDR3 spans 15 amino acids. V lost 2 bases and J 0 bases, leaving 10 bases between the germline ends. The chain's CDR3 is CASSETGEYQETQYF. The CDR3 DNA is TGCGCCAGCAGTGAGACGGGGGAGTACCAAGAGACCCAGTACTTC.

This sequence joins TRBV4-3 and TRBJ1-4, with a possible D match to TRBD1 (6 bases). Germline V gene lookup returns CDR1 LGHNA and CDR2 YSLEER. The CDR3 covers 16 residues. The V end lost 5 bases, the J end lost 0 bases, and 13 bases lay between the germline ends. Here the CDR3 DNA reads TGCGCCAGCAGCATAGGGACACAATCAACTAATGAAAAACTGTTTTTT. Protein sequence: CASSIGTQSTNEKLFF.

This chain connects TRBV10-3 to TRBJ2-7, with a possible D match to TRBD2 (5 bases). Germline V gene sequence: CDR1 ENHRY, CDR2 SYGVKD. With 2 bases removed from V and 3 bases from J, the gap between germline ends came to 11 bases. The CDR3 is made up of 14 amino acids. The CDR3 reads CAISEGSRDYEQYV. Here the CDR3 DNA reads TGTGCCATCAGTGAGGGTTCGAGGGACTACGAGCAGTACGTC.

The V gene is TRBV5-1, the J gene TRBJ2-7; unclear D gene. This CDR3 has 13 amino acids. Trimming pared 0 bases from V and 0 bases from J, leaving 4 bases between. In germline, CDR1 is SGHRS, CDR2 YFSETQ. CDR3 nucleotide sequence: TGCGCCAGCAGCTTGGAGAGCTCCTACGAGCAGTACGTC. It codes for CASSLESSYEQYV.

The V call is TRBV24-1, the J call TRBJ2-1, with 7 bases that match TRBD1. The V and J ends lost 4 bases and 6 bases, in that order; junction bases with no gene match: 11. The CDR3 length is 16 residues. The germline gives CDR1 KGHDR, CDR2 SFDVKD. CDR3 sequence reads: CATSDPGQLGLNEQFF. CDR3 sequence (DNA): TGTGCCACCAGTGACCCGGGACAGCTGGGCCTCAATGAGCAGTTCTTC.

This chain joins TRBV11-3 and TRBJ1-1; 8 positions match TRBD1. CDR1 is SGHNT, CDR2 YENEEA, per germline. V was clipped by 2 bases and J by 10 bases; unmatched bases: 12. There are 15 residues in the CDR3. CDR3 in amino acids: CASSLSGQGGRGAFF. The CDR3 coding sequence is TGTGCCAGCAGCTTAAGTGGACAGGGAGGTAGGGGAGCTTTCTTT.

The chain recombines TRBV5-6 with TRBJ2-7; D perhaps matches TRBD1 (6 bases). Germline V gives CDR1 SGHDT, CDR2 YYEEEE. Trimming took off 2 bases at V and 5 bases at J, with 11 bases between the two ends. The CDR3 is 13 amino acids. This CDR3 reads CASSFGRGNEQYV. The CDR3 DNA sequence: TGTGCCAGCAGCTTCGGCAGGGGTAACGAGCAGTACGTC.

V gene TRBV28 combines with J gene TRBJ2-2; no clear D gene. CDR3 length: 12 residues. V lost 7 bases to trimming and J lost 2 bases, with 5 bases between them. Germline loops: CDR1 MDHEN, CDR2 SYDVKM. The CDR3 DNA is TGTGCCAGCATCACAAACACCGGGGAGCTGTTTTTT. Its protein product is CASITNTGELFF.

The genes are TRBV29-1 and TRBJ2-3; 7 bases fit TRBD1. With 5 bases clipped from V and 3 bases from J, the junction kept 8 bases outside the gene matches. Germline V gives CDR1 SQVTM, CDR2 ANQGSEA. The CDR3 contains 14 residues. CDR3 nucleotide sequence: TGCAGCGTTTCGACAGGGAGTATAACAGATACGCAGTATTTT. Protein product: CSVSTGSITDTQYF.

The chain couples TRBV27 to TRBJ2-2, with 7 nucleotides matching TRBD2. The length of the CDR3 is 16 residues. V shed 10 bases and J 0 bases; nucleotides not matched to a gene: 11. Per germline, CDR1 MNHEY and CDR2 SMNVEV (reference sequence). The CDR3 region has the DNA TGTGCCACCCTATATGCGGGAGCCGCGAACACCGGGGAGCTGTTTTTT. It translates to CATLYAGAANTGELFF.

On this clone: This sample includes further DNA sequences coding for the same CDR3. The genes are TRBV3-1 (or the pseudogene TRBV3-2) and TRBJ2-3, with 11 positions matching TRBD2. The CDR3 spans 16 residues. Germline CDR1 reads LGHDT; CDR2 reads YNNKEL (reference sequence). The V and J ends lost 1 base and 0 bases, in that order; junction bases with no gene match: 0. Here the CDR3 DNA reads TGTGCCAGCAGCCAAGGGACTAGCGGGAGCACAGATACGCAGTATTTT. Protein product: CASSQGTSGSTDTQYF.

In its sample, this clone was seen once. The chain is built from TRBV6-6 and TRBJ2-7, with 10 nucleotides matching TRBD1. The CDR3 sequence is 17 residues long. V dropped 5 bases and J dropped 2; count of bases not matched to a gene: 12. CDR1 is MNHNY, CDR2 SVGAGI, per germline (reference sequence). For the CDR3, the DNA is TGTGCCAGCAGTCTACGGAGCCGGGGGACAGGGGCCTACGAGCAGTACTTC. This encodes CASSLRSRGTGAYEQYF.

This chain connects TRBV18 to TRBJ2-3; 9 bases line up with TRBD2. The length of the CDR3 is 17 residues. CDR1 KGHSH and CDR2 LQKENI come from the germline V gene. V gave up 2 bases and J gave up 4 bases; unmatched junction bases: 10. The CDR3 DNA follows: TGTGCCAGCTCACCAATGCGGGGGGGCATCGGACCAGATACGCAGTATTTT. Translating it yields CASSPMRGGIGPDTQYF.

The rearrangement links TRBV10-3 to TRBJ2-7, with 7 positions matching TRBD2. The CDR3 extends over 13 amino acids. Germline V gene data show CDR1 as ENHRY and CDR2 as SYGVKD. With 8 bases clipped from V and 6 bases from J, the junction kept 10 bases outside the gene matches. The CDR3 DNA reads TGTGCCATCGCCCCCCAGGAGCGGGGCGAGCAGTACGTC. This gives the protein CAIAPQERGEQYV.

This chain links TRBV11-3 with TRBJ2-3; possible D gene TRBD2, 5 bases. Trimming left V 5 bases short and J 4 bases short, with 13 bases between. This CDR3 spans 14 amino acids. The germline V gene encodes CDR1 SGHNT and CDR2 YENEEA. The CDR3 reads CASSTTRAADTQYF. The DNA for the CDR3 is TGTGCCAGCAGCACAACGAGGGCCGCAGATACGCAGTATTTT.